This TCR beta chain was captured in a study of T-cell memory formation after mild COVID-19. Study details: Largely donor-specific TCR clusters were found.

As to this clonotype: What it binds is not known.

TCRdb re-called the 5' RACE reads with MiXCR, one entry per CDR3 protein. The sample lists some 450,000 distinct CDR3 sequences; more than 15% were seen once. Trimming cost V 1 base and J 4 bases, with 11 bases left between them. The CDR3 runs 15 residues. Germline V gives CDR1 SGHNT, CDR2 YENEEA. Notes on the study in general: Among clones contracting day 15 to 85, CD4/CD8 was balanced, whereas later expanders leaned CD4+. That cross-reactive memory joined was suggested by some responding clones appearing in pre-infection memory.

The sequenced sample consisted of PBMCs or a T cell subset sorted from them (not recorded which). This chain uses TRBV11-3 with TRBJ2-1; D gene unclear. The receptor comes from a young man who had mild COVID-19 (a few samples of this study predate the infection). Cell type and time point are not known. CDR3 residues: CASSLGAKAYNEQFF. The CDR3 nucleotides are TGTGCCAGCAGCTTAGGCGCGAAGGCTTACAATGAGCAGTTCTTC.